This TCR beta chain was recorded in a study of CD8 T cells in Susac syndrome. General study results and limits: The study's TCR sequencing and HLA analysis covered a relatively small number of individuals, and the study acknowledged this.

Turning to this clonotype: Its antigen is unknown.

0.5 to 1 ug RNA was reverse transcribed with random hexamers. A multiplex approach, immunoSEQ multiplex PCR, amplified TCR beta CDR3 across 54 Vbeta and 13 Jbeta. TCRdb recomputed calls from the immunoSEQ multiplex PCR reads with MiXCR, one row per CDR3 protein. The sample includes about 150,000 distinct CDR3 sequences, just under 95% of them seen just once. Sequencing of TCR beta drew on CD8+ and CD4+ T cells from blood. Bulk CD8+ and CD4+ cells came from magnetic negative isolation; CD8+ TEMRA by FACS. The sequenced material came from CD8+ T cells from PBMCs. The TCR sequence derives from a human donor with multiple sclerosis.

CDR3 nucleotides: TGTGCCAGCAGCTTCAGGGGGAGAAATCAGCCCCAGCATTTT. Translation: CASSFRGRNQPQHF. The genes are TRBV5-6 and TRBJ1-5; 7 nucleotides agree with TRBD1. CDR1 is SGHDT, CDR2 YYEEEE, per germline. J was trimmed by 4 bases and V by 2 bases; bases with no gene match: 3. The CDR3 contains 14 residues.